The entry below gives a single T cell receptor (beta chain) sequence along with its context. The antigen is not known. This record belongs to a study of T cell responses to AZD1222 COVID-19 vaccine. Whole-study findings and limits: After two AZD1222 doses, spike-specific TCR breadth and depth rose versus day 0.

TCRdb's copy holds only in-frame clones and misses some; the assay was immunoSEQ multiplex PCR. The data contain 90,000 to 150,000 clones, roughly 90% of them singletons. Germline V gene lookup returns CDR1 SGHNT and CDR2 YENEEA. V was clipped by 5 bases and J by 5 bases; unmatched bases: 5. CDR3 length: 15 residues. The J gene is TRBJ2-1, the V gene TRBV11-3; 11 nucleotides align to TRBD2. Here the sequenced sample was peripheral blood, taken on day 0 of AZD1222 vaccination. The TCR comes from an adult in good health. CDR3 nucleotides: TGTGCCAGCAGCATTAGCGGGAGGGTCGACAATGAGCAGTTCTTC. It is translated as CASSISGRVDNEQFF.